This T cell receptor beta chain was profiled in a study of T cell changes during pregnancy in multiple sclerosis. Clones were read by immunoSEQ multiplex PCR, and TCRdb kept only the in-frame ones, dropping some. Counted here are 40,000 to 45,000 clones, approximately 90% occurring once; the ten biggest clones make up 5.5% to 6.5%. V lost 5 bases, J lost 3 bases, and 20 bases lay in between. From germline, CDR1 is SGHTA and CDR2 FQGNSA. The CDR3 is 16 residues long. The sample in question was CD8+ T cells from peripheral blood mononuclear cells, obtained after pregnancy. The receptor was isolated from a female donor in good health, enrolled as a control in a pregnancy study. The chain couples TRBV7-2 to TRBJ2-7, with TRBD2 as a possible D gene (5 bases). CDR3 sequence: CASSLTPTRGVYEQYF. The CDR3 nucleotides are TGTGCCAGCAGCCTTACCCCCACCCGGGGTGTCTACGAGCAGTACTTC.